This T cell receptor beta chain was documented in a study of spatial heterogeneity in lung cancer. Study-wide context: Every unique TCR and UMI combination, on average, appeared more than ten times in raw reads.

As to time point: sample taken at primary tumor resection. Whole RNA, which was extracted from tumor, nontumor lung tissue or frozen PBMC, was sequenced without any cell sorting. Donation came from some 72 patients with untreated early-stage non-small cell lung cancer. To note about this clonotype: The antigen is unknown.

Whole-study findings and limits: Ubiquitous expanded tumor TCRs were seen in blood more at resection than at follow-up.

On each TCR cDNA molecule, a unique molecular identifier was present. TCRdb reprocessed the 5' RACE reads via MiXCR and lists one record per CDR3 protein. The data hold under 15,000 distinct CDR3 sequences, with 14% observed a single time. This material consisted of PBMCs, taken at surgery. The clonotype originates from a female donor with early-stage non-small cell lung cancer.

The CDR3 DNA reads as TGTGCCAGCAGCACGAGAGCGGAGATCTACGAGCAGTACTTC. It encodes CASSTRAEIYEQYF. This chain links TRBV5-4 with TRBJ2-7; D might be TRBD2 (5 bases). The CDR3 loop spans 14 amino acids. CDR1 is SGHNT, CDR2 YYREEE, per germline (reference sequence). The ends were cut back, 4 bases at V and 3 bases at J, with 14 bases in the middle.